The 18 T cell receptor beta chains presented below share a single source sample, sequenced in a study of Graves' ophthalmopathy and Graves' hyperthyroidism (dated by TCRdb to the late 2010s). Sequencing instrument: Illumina HiSeq 2000. TCR beta CDR3 regions were amplified from RNA transcripts for repertoire sequencing. HTBI primers and the Qiagen OneStep RT-PCR kit were used in a first-round RT-PCR, which was followed by a second-round multiplex PCR, size selection and purification. TCRdb ran its own pipeline on the public reads, namely fastp trimming at Q25 and MiXCR clone calling, and kept in-frame beta chains. Each CDR3 protein appears once, grouped with its most common genes and DNA. This sample is represented by about 660,000 distinct CDR3 sequences; over 40% of them were singletons. The ten largest clonotypes hold 3% to 4% of the sample. Sequencing used peripheral blood. The receptors originated from an adult man with Graves' ophthalmopathy.

The chain is built from TRBV2 and TRBJ2-7; 9 bases map to TRBD1. The CDR3 contains 16 residues. CDR1 and CDR2 from the germline V gene are SNHLY and FYNNEI. Trimming at V came to 6 bases and at J to 4 bases, leaving 13 bases not matched to a gene. The CDR3 is CASSGDSGTGTYEQYF. The CDR3, as DNA: TGTGCCAGCAGCGGGGACTCCGGGACAGGGACTTACGAGCAGTACTTC.

This clonotype showed up many times. The chain is built from TRBV6-5 and TRBJ1-2, with D possibly TRBD1 on 6 matching bases. The length of the CDR3 is 12 residues. V lost 7 bases and J 2 bases, leaving 8 bases between the germline ends. CDR1 and CDR2 (germline): MNHEY, SVGAGI. CDR3 loop: CASNDRNYGYTF. Written as DNA, the CDR3 is TGTGCCAGCAACGACAGGAACTATGGCTACACCTTC.

This clonotype came up many times. This chain joins TRBV19 and TRBJ1-6; D ambiguous. The CDR3 is 15 residues long. Between the trimmed V and J ends, which lost 1 base and 7 bases, there was a span of 11 bases. The germline V gene has CDR1 LNHDA and CDR2 SQIVND (reference sequence). CDR3 in DNA: TGTGCCAGTAGTATAGGGGCAGGATCGAATTCACCCCTCCACTTT. Translation: CASSIGAGSNSPLHF.

Many counts were recorded for this clonotype. The chain recombines TRBV20-1 with TRBJ1-5; perhaps TRBD1 as D (5 bases). Looked up from germline, CDR1 is DFQATT and CDR2 is SNEGSKA (reference sequence). The V gene lost 1 base and the J gene lost 7 bases, with 11 bases spanning the gap. The CDR3 runs to 13 residues. CDR3 in DNA: TGCAGTGCTAGAGGAACGGGGGAACAGCCCCAGCATTTT. Translation gives CSARGTGEQPQHF.

At least ten counts were recorded for this clonotype. The V call is TRBV2, the J call TRBJ2-5; the match to TRBD2 covers 10 bases. CDR3 size: 15 residues. CDR1 and CDR2 from the germline V gene are SNHLY and FYNNEI. The V and J ends lost 5 bases and 5 bases, in that order; junction bases with no gene match: 8. Here the CDR3 DNA reads TGTGCCAGCAGTTCTCGAACTAGCGGGGACGAGACCCAGTACTTC. Translating it yields CASSSRTSGDETQYF. Based on the CDR3 plus reference TRBV2 and TRBJ2-5, the full variable domain is EPEVTQTPSHQVTQMGQEVILRCVPISNHLYFYWYRQILGQKVEFLVSFYNNEISEKSEIFDDQFSVERPDGSNFTLKIRSTKLEDSAMYFCASSSRTSGDETQYFGPGTRLLVL.

This clonotype occurred a few times. The CDR3 protein is CASSEPTKRTQYF. The CDR3 coding sequence is TGTGCCAGCAGTGAACCGACGAAGAGAACCCAGTACTTC. The gene calls are TRBV6-6 and TRBJ2-5; unclear D gene. Germline V CDR1 and CDR2: MNHNY, SVGAGI (reference sequence). The CDR3 is 13 residues long. The V and J ends lost 5 bases and 8 bases respectively, with 15 bases between them.

This clonotype was found many times. This chain uses TRBV20-1 with TRBJ2-7; no clear D. V was pared by 4 bases and J by 4 bases, with 8 bases between. This CDR3 contains 11 residues. CDR1 and CDR2 (germline): DFQATT, SNEGSKA (reference sequence). The CDR3 nucleotides are TGCAGTGCTACCATGGGGTACGAGCAGTACTTC. This encodes CSATMGYEQYF.

The V gene is TRBV20-1, the J gene TRBJ2-2, with 8 bases matching TRBD1. J was trimmed by 6 bases and V by 6 bases; bases with no gene match: 9. Looked up from germline, CDR1 is DFQATT and CDR2 is SNEGSKA (reference sequence). This CDR3 comprises 14 residues. The CDR3 spells CSAMGDRGPGELFF. The CDR3 DNA reads TGCAGTGCAATGGGAGACAGGGGACCCGGGGAGCTGTTTTTT.

This chain connects TRBV29-1 to TRBJ1-5, with D possibly matching TRBD1 (5 bases). The length of the CDR3 is 12 residues. Germline V lookup: CDR1 SQVTM, CDR2 ANQGSEA. With 8 bases removed from V and 2 bases from J, the gap between germline ends came to 10 bases. CDR3 protein: CSYGTGNQPQHF. In DNA, the CDR3 is TGCAGCTACGGGACGGGCAATCAGCCCCAGCATTTT.

The gene calls are TRBV9 and TRBJ1-1, with 8 bases fitting TRBD1. Germline V gene sequence: CDR1 SGDLS, CDR2 YYNGEE. CDR3 length equals 14 residues. V shed 3 bases, J shed 4 bases, and the junction held 5 bases outside the gene matches. For the CDR3, the DNA is TGTGCCAGCAGCGAGGACAGGGTGACCACTGAAGCTTTCTTT. Its translation is CASSEDRVTTEAFF. Drawing the rest from reference TRBV9 and TRBJ1-1, the complete variable domain is DSGVTQTPKHLITATGQRVTLRCSPRSGDLSVYWYQQSLDQGLQFLIQYYNGEERAKGNILERFSAQQFPDLHSELNLSSLELGDSALYFCASSEDRVTTEAFFGQGTRLTVV.

V is TRBV6-1 and J is TRBJ2-6; D gene ambiguous. V gave up 2 bases and J gave up 0 bases, with 5 bases separating them. Germline V gene data show CDR1 as MNHNS and CDR2 as SASEGT. The CDR3 runs 15 residues. The DNA for the CDR3 is TGTGCCAGCAGTGAAACAGCCTCTGGGGCCAACGTCCTGACTTTC. Translating it yields CASSETASGANVLTF.

The chain is built from TRBV19 and TRBJ1-4; D unclear. V was shortened by 7 bases and J by 8 bases, with 14 bases between the two germline ends. The CDR3 spans 13 residues. The V gene's germline CDR1 is LNHDA and CDR2 SQIVND (reference sequence). This CDR3 is CASTPGSGEKLFF. The CDR3, as DNA: TGTGCCAGTACCCCGGGGAGTGGCGAAAAACTGTTTTTT. The full variable domain, with the rest looked up from reference TRBV19 and TRBJ1-4, is DGGITQSPKYLFRKEGQNVTLSCEQNLNHDAMYWYRQDPGQGLRLIYYSQIVNDFQKGDIAEGYSVSREKKESFPLTVTSAQKNPTAFYLCASTPGSGEKLFFGSGTQLSVL.

The chain couples TRBV10-3 to TRBJ2-7; 10 bases match TRBD1. The CDR3 sequence is 15 residues long. With 3 bases clipped from V and 2 bases from J, the junction kept 4 bases outside the gene matches. Germline V lookup: CDR1 ENHRY, CDR2 SYGVKD. The CDR3 here is CAISDGTGVAYEQYF. The CDR3 DNA reads as TGTGCCATCAGTGATGGGACAGGGGTGGCCTACGAGCAGTACTTC.

There are many counts of this clonotype. The V and J genes are TRBV12-3 or TRBV12-4 and TRBJ2-5; maybe TRBD2 (5 bases). This CDR3 contains 11 residues. The V end lost 6 bases, the J end lost 4 bases, and 6 bases lay between the germline ends. CDR3 bases: TGTGCCAGCAGGGGGAGAGAGACCCAGTACTTC. It translates to CASRGRETQYF.

This clonotype was picked up a small number of times. V is TRBV5-6 and J is TRBJ1-1; D uncertain. Looked up from germline, CDR1 is SGHDT and CDR2 is YYEEEE. The V gene lost 1 base and the J gene lost 3 bases, with 13 bases spanning the gap. The CDR3 spans 15 residues. Here the CDR3 reads CASSLKTTADTEAFF. CDR3 DNA sequence: TGTGCCAGCAGCTTGAAAACCACAGCCGACACTGAAGCTTTCTTT.

This clonotype was seen ten or more times. The chain links TRBV25-1 to TRBJ2-5; 15 bases match TRBD2. The CDR3 has 15 amino acids. Germline V gene lookup returns CDR1 MGHDK and CDR2 SYGVNS. Trimming took 8 bases from V and 2 from J; bases not matched to a gene: 3. CDR3 residues: CASVGLAGGQETQYF. CDR3 bases: TGTGCCAGCGTTGGACTAGCGGGAGGGCAAGAGACCCAGTACTTC.

V and J are TRBV11-2 and TRBJ2-5; 7 bases align to TRBD1. V trimming: 1 base; J trimming: 1 base; junction bases outside the gene matches: 6. Germline V CDR1 and CDR2: SGHAT, FQNNGV. The CDR3 covers 16 residues. In DNA, the CDR3 is TGTGCCAGCAGCTTAGTTAACAGGGGCCTCCAAGAGACCCAGTACTTC. Its protein product is CASSLVNRGLQETQYF. The full variable domain, completed using reference TRBV11-2 and TRBJ2-5, is EAGVAQSPRYKIIEKRQSVAFWCNPISGHATLYWYQQILGQGPKLLIQFQNNGVVDDSQLPKDRFSAERLKGVDSTLKIQPAKLEDSAVYLCASSLVNRGLQETQYFGPGTRLLVL.

This clonotype was picked up many times. The rearrangement uses TRBV24-1 and TRBJ2-7, with 9 bases identical to TRBD1. Germline CDR1 and CDR2: KGHDR and SFDVKD. V lost 12 bases, J lost 4 bases, and 6 bases stayed unmatched. The CDR3 runs to 12 residues. The CDR3: CAVSDRGYEQYF. Here the CDR3 DNA reads TGTGCCGTCAGCGACAGGGGGTACGAGCAGTACTTC.